A single sample is the source of the 29 T cell receptor beta chains below, sequenced in a study of PD-L1 blockade in urothelial cancer. The time point here: pretreatment peripheral blood. Clones were sequenced by immunoSEQ multiplex PCR, and TCRdb holds only the in-frame ones, with some missing. In the table there are about 63,000 clones, 81% of which are singletons. The source material was PBMCs, sampled around atezolizumab (anti-PD-L1) treatment. The receptor source for this set is a man between 70 and 80 years old with urothelial cancer.

This rearrangement joins TRBV30 to TRBJ1-4; D unclear. Germline CDR1 and CDR2: GTSNPN and SVGIG (reference sequence). Trimming cost V 0 bases and J 5 bases, with 13 bases left between them. The CDR3 is 15 amino acids. In nucleotides, the CDR3 is TGTGCCTGGAGTGTAGGACCGGGGAAGAATGAAAAACTGTTTTTT. Residues: CAWSVGPGKNEKLFF.

The gene calls are TRBV6-1 and TRBJ1-3; TRBD1 matches at 8 bases. V dropped 4 bases and J dropped 0; count of bases not matched to a gene: 8. CDR3 size: 17 residues. Germline CDR1 MNHNS, CDR2 SASEGT. The chain's CDR3 is CASSVRTGQSSGNTIYF. As DNA, the CDR3 is TGTGCCAGCAGTGTAAGGACAGGGCAAAGCTCTGGAAACACCATATATTTT.

V gene TRBV19 combines with J gene TRBJ1-1; 11 bases align to TRBD1. The CDR3 spans 17 residues. Per the germline V gene, CDR1 is LNHDA and CDR2 is SQIVND (reference sequence). Germline trimming cut 4 bases from V and 1 base from J; bases unmatched to any gene: 8. Here the CDR3 reads CASSSGQGARSNTEAFF. Written as DNA, the CDR3 is TGTGCCAGTAGTAGCGGACAGGGGGCGCGGTCGAACACTGAAGCTTTCTTT.

This chain joins TRBV5-4 and TRBJ2-7; D might be TRBD1 (5 bases). Trimming removed 2 bases at V and 5 bases at J, with 11 bases between. The CDR3 length is 13 residues. Germline values: CDR1 SGHNT, CDR2 YYREEE (reference sequence). The CDR3 DNA reads TGTGCCAGCAGCTTACGACAGTCCCACGAGCAGTACTTC. Its translation: CASSLRQSHEQYF.

The CDR3 nucleotides are TGTGCCAGCAGCTTTTCTATCACAGATACGCAGTATTTT. This translates into CASSFSITDTQYF. The rearrangement joins TRBV5-5 to TRBJ2-3, with D unresolved. This CDR3 comprises 13 residues. CDR1 SGHKS and CDR2 YYEKEE come from the germline V gene (reference sequence). Deletions cut 2 bases from V and 2 bases from J, with 6 bases between.

The J gene is TRBJ2-7, the V gene TRBV11-1; possibly TRBD1 for D (6 bases). Trimming took off 4 bases at V and 2 bases at J, with 15 bases between the two ends. This CDR3 spans 15 amino acids. Per the germline V gene, CDR1 is SGHAT and CDR2 is FQDESV (reference sequence). The CDR3: CASSSKQGLTYEQYF. As DNA, the CDR3 is TGTGCCAGCAGCTCGAAACAGGGTTTGACCTACGAGCAGTACTTC.

The genes are TRBV15 and TRBJ2-3; D is uncertain. Between the trimmed V and J ends, which lost 5 bases and 2 bases, there was a span of 20 bases. The CDR3 is made up of 17 amino acids. CDR1 LNHNV and CDR2 YYDKDF come from the germline V gene (reference sequence). This CDR3 reads CATSPNRRRSPTDTQYF. In DNA, the CDR3 is TGTGCCACCAGCCCCAACCGCCGGCGGAGCCCCACAGATACGCAGTATTTT.

This rearrangement joins TRBV7-9 to TRBJ2-7, with 7 bases that match TRBD1. Looked up from germline, CDR1 is SEHNR and CDR2 is FQNEAQ (reference sequence). This CDR3 spans 14 amino acids. Trimming at V came to 5 bases and at J to 2 bases, leaving 6 bases not matched to a gene. The CDR3 sequence: CASSPLTGPYEQYF. CDR3 in DNA: TGTGCCAGCAGCCCGTTGACAGGGCCCTACGAGCAGTACTTC.

The CDR3 sequence: CASSLGRTLHNEQFF. CDR3 sequence (DNA): TGCGCCAGCAGCTTGGGCAGGACACTTCACAATGAGCAGTTCTTC. The chain combines TRBV5-1 with TRBJ2-1, with D perhaps TRBD1 (5 bases). The CDR3 consists of 15 residues. CDR1 and CDR2 (germline): SGHRS, YFSETQ. Trimming pared 0 bases from V and 5 bases from J, leaving 12 bases between.

This clone came up once. This sequence joins TRBV6-4 and TRBJ2-1; 8 bases are a match to TRBD1. This CDR3 has 15 amino acids. The ends lost 4 bases at V and 2 bases at J; junction bases unmatched: 4. Germline-derived CDR1 and CDR2 are MRHNA and SNTAGT. As DNA, the CDR3 is TGTGCCAGCAGTGGCGGACAGGGTCCCTACAATGAGCAGTTCTTC. Its protein is CASSGGQGPYNEQFF.

The V gene is TRBV19, the J gene TRBJ1-1; TRBD1 aligns across 11 bases. The length of the CDR3 is 13 residues. In germline, CDR1 is LNHDA, CDR2 SQIVND (reference sequence). J gave up 5 bases and V 8 bases, and 4 bases lay outside the gene matches. CDR3 DNA sequence: TGTGCCAGTTCCCGGGACAGGGGGACTGAAGCTTTCTTT. Encoded protein: CASSRDRGTEAFF.

The rearrangement links TRBV14 to TRBJ2-1, with 8 bases matching TRBD1. This CDR3 contains 13 residues. Germline CDR1 SGHDN, CDR2 FVKESK. V trimming: 0 bases; J trimming: 12 bases; junction bases outside the gene matches: 4. The CDR3: CASSQDPGQAQFF. The CDR3 DNA is TGTGCCAGCAGCCAAGATCCGGGACAGGCGCAGTTCTTC.

The chain's CDR3 is CSVVREGGVNEQFF. The CDR3 DNA follows: TGCAGCGTTGTTCGGGAGGGCGGGGTCAATGAGCAGTTCTTC. The rearrangement uses TRBV29-1 and TRBJ2-1; TRBD2 aligns across 8 bases. The ends lost 4 bases at V and 6 bases at J; junction bases unmatched: 8. CDR1 and CDR2 from the germline V gene are SQVTM and ANQGSEA. The CDR3 totals 14 residues.

V and J are TRBV2 and TRBJ2-7; 7 bases are shared with TRBD2. Germline loops: CDR1 SNHLY, CDR2 FYNNEI. The junction had 9 bases not matched to a gene; V was cut back by 8 bases and J by 2 bases. CDR3 length: 14 residues. The CDR3 DNA follows: TGTGCCAGCTGGGGGGGAGTGGAGACCTACGAGCAGTACTTC. Encoded protein: CASWGGVETYEQYF.

The rearrangement joins TRBV7-9 to TRBJ1-4; D not resolved. Germline V gives CDR1 SEHNR, CDR2 FQNEAQ (reference sequence). The CDR3 spans 15 residues. The germline V and J ends were trimmed by 2 bases and 5 bases, with 12 bases remaining between them. The CDR3 bases are TGTGCCAGCAGCTTAAGCGGGTCCGAAAATGAAAAACTGTTTTTT. It translates to CASSLSGSENEKLFF.

This chain links TRBV10-2 with TRBJ1-1; D unclear. CDR3 length equals 15 residues. The V and J ends lost 2 bases and 0 bases respectively, with 10 bases between them. Per the germline V gene, CDR1 is WSHSY and CDR2 is SAAADI. The CDR3 reads CASSEGEYMNTEAFF. Written as DNA, the CDR3 is TGCGCCAGCAGTGAGGGGGAGTACATGAACACTGAAGCTTTCTTT.

V gene TRBV27 combines with J gene TRBJ1-2; 9 bases map to TRBD1. V dropped 6 bases and J dropped 6; count of bases not matched to a gene: 14. The CDR3 totals 16 residues. Per germline, CDR1 MNHEY and CDR2 SMNVEV (reference sequence). CDR3 loop: CASRYKPGQGIDGYTF. The CDR3 DNA is TGTGCCAGCAGATACAAACCGGGACAGGGTATTGATGGCTACACCTTC.

The chain couples TRBV5-5 to TRBJ2-2; D is uncertain. Germline assignment: CDR1 SGHKS and CDR2 YYEKEE (reference sequence). The CDR3 has 14 residues. V lost 0 bases and J 6 bases, leaving 9 bases between the germline ends. CDR3 in amino acids: CASSLGLFPGELFF. Written as DNA, the CDR3 is TGTGCCAGCAGCTTGGGACTTTTTCCCGGGGAGCTGTTTTTT.

The CDR3 here is CASSPSGYDEQYF. CDR3 DNA: TGTGCCAGCTCACCATCAGGGTATGACGAGCAGTACTTC. The chain combines TRBV18 with TRBJ2-7, with D perhaps matching TRBD1 (5 bases). Trimming shortened V by 2 bases and J by 5 bases, and 10 bases separated the two germline ends. CDR3 length: 13 amino acids. Looked up from germline, CDR1 is KGHSH and CDR2 is LQKENI.

The chain uses TRBV5-6 and TRBJ2-5; TRBD2 agrees at 9 bases. CDR3 length: 16 amino acids. Germline values: CDR1 SGHDT, CDR2 YYEEEE. V trimming: 4 bases; J trimming: 5 bases; junction bases outside the gene matches: 12. The CDR3 bases are TGTGCCAGCAGCCATAGGGGACTAGCACAGGAGGAGACCCAGTACTTC. Translating it yields CASSHRGLAQEETQYF.

This chain joins TRBV5-1 and TRBJ2-3, with 8 bases matching TRBD2. CDR3 length equals 16 residues. Unmatched junction bases numbered 5, after V lost 0 bases and J lost 2 bases. Germline assignment: CDR1 SGHRS and CDR2 YFSETQ. The CDR3 DNA is TGCGCCAGCAGCTTGGAGGGGCGGGAGGCCACAGATACGCAGTATTTT. It encodes CASSLEGREATDTQYF.

The chain has TRBV19 and TRBJ2-3; 10 bases align to TRBD2. CDR1 is LNHDA and CDR2 is SQIVND in the germline V gene (reference sequence). This CDR3 contains 16 residues. Trimming removed 5 bases from V and 1 base from J; junction bases left unmatched: 6. The CDR3 region is CASSPLAGDGTDTQYF. CDR3 DNA sequence: TGTGCCAGTAGTCCCCTAGCGGGAGACGGCACAGATACGCAGTATTTT.

V is TRBV21-1 and J is TRBJ1-1; the table's D gene call, TRBD1, was not cross checked with the DNA. TRBV21-1 is flagged as a pseudogene. CDR3 length: 15 amino acids. Here the CDR3 reads CASSKKTGHLSEAFF. CDR3 in DNA: TGTGCCAGCAGCAAAAAGACGGGACATCTCTCTGAAGCTTTCTTT.

The J gene is TRBJ2-5, the V gene TRBV7-2; TRBD2 matches 12 bases. Germline V gene data show CDR1 as SGHTA and CDR2 as FQGNSA. V gave up 3 bases and J gave up 2 bases; unmatched junction bases: 1. The CDR3 length is 15 residues. The CDR3 here is CASSLGTSGQETQYF. The CDR3 DNA reads TGTGCCAGCAGCTTGGGGACTAGCGGGCAAGAGACCCAGTACTTC.

V and J are TRBV28 and TRBJ1-2, with TRBD1 matching over 8 bases. The germline gives CDR1 MDHEN, CDR2 SYDVKM. V trimming: 5 bases; J trimming: 8 bases; junction bases outside the gene matches: 16. The CDR3 is 16 amino acids. CDR3 DNA: TGTGCCAGCAGTCAAACCCCCGGACAGGGAGGGTTCGGCTACACCTTC. This encodes CASSQTPGQGGFGYTF.

The chain links TRBV14 to TRBJ2-3; 7 nucleotides match TRBD1. Germline CDR1 and CDR2: SGHDN and FVKESK. The CDR3 has 15 amino acids. Unmatched junction bases numbered 3, after V lost 1 base and J lost 2 bases. CDR3 DNA sequence: TGTGCCAGCAGCCAAGGGGACAGCCTCACAGATACGCAGTATTTT. Its protein product is CASSQGDSLTDTQYF.

The chain recombines TRBV11-2 with TRBJ2-2; the D gene is possibly TRBD1 (6 bases). Germline V gene lookup returns CDR1 SGHAT and CDR2 FQNNGV. The CDR3 spans 14 residues. The germline V and J ends were trimmed by 4 bases and 6 bases, with 12 bases remaining between them. The CDR3 coding sequence is TGTGCCAGCAGCTCCACAGGGTTCGCCGGGGAGCTGTTTTTT. Translating gives CASSSTGFAGELFF.

This clone was seen a handful of times. The chain employs TRBV5-1 and TRBJ1-4; 7 nucleotides match TRBD1. The V gene's germline CDR1 is SGHRS and CDR2 YFSETQ. V dropped 5 bases and J dropped 8; count of bases not matched to a gene: 9. The CDR3 spans 14 residues. The CDR3 DNA is TGCGCCAGCAGGGCCGGGACAGTGGCGGAAAAACTGTTTTTT. Translation gives CASRAGTVAEKLFF. Combining the CDR3 with reference TRBV5-1 and TRBJ1-4 gives the whole variable domain KAGVTQTPRYLIKTRGQQVTLSCSPISGHRSVSWYQQTPGQGLQFLFEYFSETQRNKGNFPGRFSGRQFSNSRSEMNVSTLELGDSALYLCASRAGTVAEKLFFGSGTQLSVL.

CDR3 nucleotides: TGTGCCAGCAGCTTGGCTAGACTTGATGGCTACACCTTC. Encoded protein: CASSLARLDGYTF. The V gene is TRBV5-6, the J gene TRBJ1-2; no definite D call. Trimming removed 0 bases from V and 6 bases from J, with 9 bases in between. Looked up from germline, CDR1 is SGHDT and CDR2 is YYEEEE. There are 13 residues in the CDR3. Full variable domain (outside the CDR3, taken from reference TRBV5-6 and TRBJ1-2): DAGVTQSPTHLIKTRGQQVTLRCSPKSGHDTVSWYQQALGQGPQFIFQYYEEEERQRGNFPDRFSGHQFPNYSSELNVNALLLGDSALYLCASSLARLDGYTFGSGTRLTVV.